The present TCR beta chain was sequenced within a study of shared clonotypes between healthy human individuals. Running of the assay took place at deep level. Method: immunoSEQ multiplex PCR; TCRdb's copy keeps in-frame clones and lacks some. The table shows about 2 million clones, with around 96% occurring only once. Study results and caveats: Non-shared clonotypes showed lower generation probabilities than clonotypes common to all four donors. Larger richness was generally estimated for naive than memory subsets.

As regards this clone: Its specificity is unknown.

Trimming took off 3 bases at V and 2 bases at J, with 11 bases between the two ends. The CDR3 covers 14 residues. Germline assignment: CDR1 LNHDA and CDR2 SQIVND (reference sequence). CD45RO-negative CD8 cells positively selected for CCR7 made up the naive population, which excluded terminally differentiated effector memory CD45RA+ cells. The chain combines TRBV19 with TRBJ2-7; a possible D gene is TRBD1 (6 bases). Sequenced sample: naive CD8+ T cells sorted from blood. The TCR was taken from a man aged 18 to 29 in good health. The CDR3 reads CASSIGTRTYEQYF. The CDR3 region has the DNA TGTGCCAGTAGTATCGGGACACGAACCTACGAGCAGTACTTC.